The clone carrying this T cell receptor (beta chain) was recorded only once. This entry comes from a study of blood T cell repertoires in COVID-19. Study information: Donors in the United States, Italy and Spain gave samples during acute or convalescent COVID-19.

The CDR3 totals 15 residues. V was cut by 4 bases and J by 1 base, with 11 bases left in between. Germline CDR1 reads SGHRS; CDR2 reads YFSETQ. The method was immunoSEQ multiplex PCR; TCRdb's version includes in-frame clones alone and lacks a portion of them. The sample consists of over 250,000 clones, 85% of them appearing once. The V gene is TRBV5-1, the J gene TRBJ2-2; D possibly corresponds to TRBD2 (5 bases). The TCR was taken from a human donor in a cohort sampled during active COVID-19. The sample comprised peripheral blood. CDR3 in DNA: TGCGCCAGCAGCATAGGACTTGAGAACACCGGGGAGCTGTTTTTT. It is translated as CASSIGLENTGELFF.